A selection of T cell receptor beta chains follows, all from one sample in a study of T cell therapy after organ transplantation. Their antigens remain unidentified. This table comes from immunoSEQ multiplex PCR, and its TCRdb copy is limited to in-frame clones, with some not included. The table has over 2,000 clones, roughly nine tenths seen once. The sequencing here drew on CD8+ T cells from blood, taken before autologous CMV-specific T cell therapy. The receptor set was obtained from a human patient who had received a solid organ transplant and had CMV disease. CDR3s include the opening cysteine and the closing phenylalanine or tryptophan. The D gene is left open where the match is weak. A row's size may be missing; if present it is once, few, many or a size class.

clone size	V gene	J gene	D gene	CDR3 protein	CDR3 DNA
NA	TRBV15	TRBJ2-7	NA	CATSSGLDGYEQYF	TGTGCCACCAGCTCGGGCCTAGACGGCTACGAGCAGTACTTC
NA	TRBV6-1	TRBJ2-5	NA	CASSGLGETQYF	TGTGCCAGCAGTGGGCTGGGAGAGACCCAGTACTTC
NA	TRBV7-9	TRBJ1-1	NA	CASSPQGVEAFF	TGTGCCAGCAGCCCTCAGGGTGTTGAAGCTTTCTTT
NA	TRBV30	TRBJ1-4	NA	CAWSWGNEKLFF	TGTGCCTGGAGCTGGGGGAATGAAAAACTGTTTTTT
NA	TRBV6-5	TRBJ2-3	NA	CASSYDNTDTQYF	TGTGCCAGCAGTTACGACAACACAGATACGCAGTATTTT
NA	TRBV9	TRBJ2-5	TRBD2	CASSVGGRGETQYF	TGTGCCAGCAGCGTAGGAGGGAGGGGCGAGACCCAGTACTTC
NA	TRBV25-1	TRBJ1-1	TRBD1	CASSKQGRDTEAFF	TGTGCCAGCAGTAAACAGGGGCGAGACACTGAAGCTTTCTTT
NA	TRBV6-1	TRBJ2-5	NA	CASSEEAGGAETQYF	TGTGCCAGCAGTGAAGAAGCAGGGGGGGCAGAGACCCAGTACTTC
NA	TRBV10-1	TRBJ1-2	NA	CASSIKTYGYTF	TGCGCCAGCAGTATAAAGACCTATGGCTACACCTTC
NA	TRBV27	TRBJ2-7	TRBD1	CASGDRDLRHEQYF	TGTGCCAGCGGGGACAGGGACTTGAGACACGAGCAGTACTTC
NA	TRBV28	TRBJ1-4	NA	CASSFSEKLFF	TGTGCCAGCAGTTTTAGTGAAAAACTGTTTTTT
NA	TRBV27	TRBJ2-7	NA	CASSLGGAEQYF	TGTGCCAGCAGTTTAGGTGGGGCCGAGCAGTACTTC
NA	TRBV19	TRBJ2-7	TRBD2	CASTASGPNYEQYF	TGTGCCAGTACCGCTAGCGGACCGAACTACGAGCAGTACTTC
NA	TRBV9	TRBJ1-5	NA	CASSGSGHQQPQHF	TGTGCCAGCAGCGGCTCAGGACACCAACAGCCCCAGCATTTT
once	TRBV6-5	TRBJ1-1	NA	CASRTWTQIGTEAFF	TGTGCCAGCAGAACTTGGACCCAAATTGGCACTGAAGCTTTCTTT
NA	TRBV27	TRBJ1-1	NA	CASSLGENTEAFF	TGTGCCAGCAGTTTAGGGGAGAACACTGAAGCTTTCTTT
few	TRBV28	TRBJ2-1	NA	CASSLPERSHNEQFF	TGTGCCAGCAGTTTACCCGAGCGGAGCCACAATGAGCAGTTCTTC
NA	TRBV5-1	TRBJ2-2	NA	CASSLDLRPGELFF	TGCGCCAGCAGCCTAGACTTGCGCCCCGGGGAGCTGTTTTTT
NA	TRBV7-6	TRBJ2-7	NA	CASSLEAGRYEQYF	TGTGCCAGCAGCTTAGAGGCGGGACGCTACGAGCAGTACTTC
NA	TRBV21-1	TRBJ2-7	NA	CASSKRDRREHEQYF	TGTGCCAGCAGCAAGAGGGACAGACGGGAGCACGAGCAGTACTTC
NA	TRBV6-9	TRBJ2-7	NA	CASSYGAYSYEQYF	TGTGCCAGCAGCTACGGGGCTTACTCCTACGAGCAGTACTTC
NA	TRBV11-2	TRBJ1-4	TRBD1	CASSLGRGDEKLFF	TGTGCCAGCAGCTTAGGCAGGGGGGATGAAAAACTGTTTTTT
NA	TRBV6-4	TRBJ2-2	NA	CASSDGDTGELFF	TGTGCCAGCAGTGACGGGGACACCGGGGAGCTGTTTTTT
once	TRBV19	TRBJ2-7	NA	CASSPTVSYEQYF	TGTGCCAGTAGCCCGACCGTTTCCTACGAGCAGTACTTC
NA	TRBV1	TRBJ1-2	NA	CTSSVRKTYGYTF	TGCACCAGCAGTGTGCGAAAGACCTATGGCTACACCTTC